This note documents a single T cell receptor beta chain sequence. Its antigen is not yet known. Base qualities are not recorded, but no much larger clone differs from it by a single base. Between the V and J ends, shortened by 0 bases and 1 base respectively, the junction contains 13 bases. Spanning cysteine to phenylalanine, the CDR3 consists of 16 amino acids. Only the CDR3 DNA stays, 48 bases, in frame from base 1. CDR1 and CDR2, per the germline V gene, are SGHRS and YFSETQ. RNA was extracted using the RNeasy kit, and about 0.5 to 1 microgram was reverse transcribed with random hexamers. The immunoSEQ multiplex PCR assay, covering 54 Vbeta and 13 Jbeta segments, was used to amplify TCR beta CDR3 regions. PCR amplification bias was corrected by using a synthetic template baseline for primer optimization and computational correction. Under the source paper's analysis protocol: Only productive sequences were kept, with reads annotated to V, D and J genes according to IMGT and analyzed in immunoSEQ Analyzer. To calculate clonality, Shannon entropy was normalized by log2 of the number of productive unique sequences and then subtracted from one. For each patient and control, public and private clones were evaluated within the 100 most prevalent clones. Clones were defined as Susac-specific when absent from the healthy and MS cohorts, from fewer than 1,200 published viral clones and from other ImmuneACCESS disease sequences. The public reads were run again by TCRdb, first through fastp at Q25 and then through MiXCR, and only productive beta chains were kept. Rows are combined by CDR3 protein, so each entry shows the most common genes and DNA. V and J calls and clone size were set by TCRdb, not the authors. The sample includes roughly 190,000 distinct CDR3 sequences, with around nine tenths observed a single time. The top ten clonotypes cover 0.085% to 0.09% of the sample.

These data originate in a study of CD8 T cells in Susac syndrome (dated by TCRdb to between 2018 and 2021). Regarding the research as a whole: Among the Susac syndrome patients who were sequenced, clinically active disease was present in five or six and clinical remission was observed in eight. At the time of blood withdrawal, Susac syndrome patients were either therapy-naive, taking corticosteroids (with some also receiving IVIg), or on IVIg alone. Whether CD8+ T cell activation and differentiation in Susac syndrome was antigen driven was tested using repertoire sequencing.

The study at large found these results: The number of individuals in the TCR sequencing and HLA analysis was recognized as being relatively small. The CD4+ T cell repertoire of patients with Susac syndrome showed no detectable clonal expansion.

Peripheral blood CD8+ and CD4+ T cells from healthy donors, Susac syndrome patients and multiple sclerosis patients were profiled by high-throughput TCR beta sequencing. The Susac syndrome patients fulfilled recently defined diagnostic criteria for either definite or probable disease. Bulk CD8+ and CD4+ T cells were purified magnetically by negative isolation, whereas CD8+ TEMRA cells were enriched by FACS. Blood was collected in EDTA tubes and processed within 24 hours, with PBMCs isolated through density gradient centrifugation. PBMCs intended for TCR sequencing were cryopreserved in liquid nitrogen and thawed later in a water bath at 37 degrees C. Purity of sorted or isolated CD4+, CD8+ and CD8+ TEMRA cells was at least 90%.

Sequencing used CD4+ T cells from PBMCs. The sequence came from a human donor with Susac syndrome. In this chain, TRBV5-1 is recombined with TRBJ2-5; tentative D gene TRBD2, with 6 bases matching. The CDR3 here reads CASSLAQRATQETQYF. The base sequence is TGCGCCAGCAGCTTGGCCCAGCGGGCAACCCAAGAGACCCAGTACTTC. The entire variable domain, with the stretches around the CDR3 drawn from the reference TRBV5-1 and TRBJ2-5 proteins, is KAGVTQTPRYLIKTRGQQVTLSCSPISGHRSVSWYQQTPGQGLQFLFEYFSETQRNKGNFPGRFSGRQFSNSRSEMNVSTLELGDSALYLCASSLAQRATQETQYFGPGTRLLVL.